This T cell receptor (beta chain) was sequenced in a study of metastatic and nonmetastatic thyroid tumors. CDR3 length equals 15 residues. The V gene lost 3 bases and the J gene lost 4 bases, with 16 bases spanning the gap. Germline CDR1 reads DFQATT; CDR2 reads SNEGSKA (reference sequence). TCRdb re-called clones via MiXCR from the PCR reads. The table lists about 12,000 clones, around 30% of them singletons, with roughly a fifth in the top ten. No patient had received any treatment before thyroid surgery. The gene calls are TRBV20-1 and TRBJ1-3, with D possibly matching TRBD1 (5 bases). The receptor was isolated from a male donor with papillary thyroid cancer or a benign thyroid nodule (not recorded which). Some clones in this sample may be carry-over from other donors' samples. Material: adjacent normal tissue. In DNA, the CDR3 is TGCAGTGCTAGGAGTGGGGCAGAAGCCGGAAACACCATATATTTT. It encodes CSARSGAEAGNTIYF.